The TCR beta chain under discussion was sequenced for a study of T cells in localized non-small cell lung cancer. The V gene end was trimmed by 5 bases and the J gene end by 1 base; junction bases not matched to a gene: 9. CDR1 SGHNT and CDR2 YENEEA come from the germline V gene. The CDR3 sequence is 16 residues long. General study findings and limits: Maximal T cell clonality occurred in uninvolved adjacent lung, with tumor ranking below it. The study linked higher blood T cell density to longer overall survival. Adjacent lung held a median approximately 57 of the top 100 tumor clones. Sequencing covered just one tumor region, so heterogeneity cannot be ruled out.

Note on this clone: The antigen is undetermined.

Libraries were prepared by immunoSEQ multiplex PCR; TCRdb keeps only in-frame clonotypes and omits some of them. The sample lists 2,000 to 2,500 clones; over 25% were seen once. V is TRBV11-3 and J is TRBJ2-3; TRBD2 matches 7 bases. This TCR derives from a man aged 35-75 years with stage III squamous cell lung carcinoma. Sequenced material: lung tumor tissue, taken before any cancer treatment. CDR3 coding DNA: TGTGCCAGCAGCCCCCAAGGCGGGAGCGGCACAGATACGCAGTATTTT. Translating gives CASSPQGGSGTDTQYF.